Shown below are 9 T cell receptor beta chains from a single sample sequenced in a study of T cells in Graves' hyperthyroidism and ophthalmopathy. Amplification yielded TCR beta CDR3 regions, with RNA transcripts as the source. The TCR CDR3 first-round RT-PCR relied on the HTBI primer set. TCRdb redid the calling of the multiplex PCR reads with MiXCR, one entry per CDR3 protein. The sample lists 550,000 to 700,000 distinct CDR3 sequences, roughly 50% occurring once. The sequenced sample was peripheral blood or thyroid tissue (not recorded which). The receptors originated from an adult woman with Graves' disease, either hyperthyroidism or ophthalmopathy (not recorded which).

This clonotype was counted many times. The chain employs TRBV5-8 and TRBJ1-5, with D unclear. V lost 2 bases and J 2 bases, leaving 17 bases between the germline ends. CDR1 SGHTS and CDR2 YDEGEE come from the germline V gene. The CDR3 contains 17 residues. The CDR3 protein is CASSLRQVVFCNQPQHF. The DNA of the CDR3 is TGTGCCAGCAGCTTAAGGCAAGTGGTTTTTTGCAATCAGCCCCAGCATTTT.

The V call is TRBV29-1, the J call TRBJ2-3; D unresolved. Trimming shortened V by 7 bases and J by 6 bases, and 8 bases separated the two germline ends. The CDR3 is made up of 10 amino acids. Germline CDR1 SQVTM, CDR2 ANQGSEA. CDR3 sequence reads: CSGAQDTQYF. The DNA for the CDR3 is TGCAGCGGGGCACAGGATACGCAGTATTTT.

This clonotype was observed many times. The chain employs TRBV9 and TRBJ1-6; D may be TRBD1 (6 bases). The germline CDR1 and CDR2 sequences are SGDLS and YYNGEE. The V end lost 4 bases, the J end lost 10 bases, and 15 bases lay between the germline ends. The CDR3 sequence is 14 residues long. The CDR3: CASSPQQGYSPLHF. The CDR3 bases are TGTGCCAGCAGCCCACAACAGGGCTACTCACCCCTCCACTTT.

The chain's CDR3 is CASRPGGRGYTF. DNA for the CDR3: TGTGCCAGCAGACCCGGGGGACGGGGCTACACCTTC. The rearrangement links TRBV7-9 to TRBJ1-2, with D perhaps TRBD1 (5 bases). Germline V lookup: CDR1 SEHNR, CDR2 FQNEAQ (reference sequence). The CDR3 totals 12 residues. V gave up 6 bases and J gave up 8 bases, with 13 bases separating them.

A few counts support this clonotype. The chain employs TRBV10-3 and TRBJ1-1; D is possibly TRBD1 (5 bases). The CDR3 is made up of 13 amino acids. In germline, CDR1 is ENHRY, CDR2 SYGVKD. The germline V and J ends were trimmed by 7 bases and 0 bases, with 9 bases remaining between them. DNA of the CDR3: TGTGCCATCAAAGACAGCCTGAACACTGAAGCTTTCTTT. This encodes CAIKDSLNTEAFF.

V is TRBV7-9 and J is TRBJ1-2; maybe TRBD1 (6 bases). The CDR3 is 14 residues long. Between the trimmed V and J ends, which lost 1 base and 7 bases, there was a span of 13 bases. Germline V gene sequence: CDR1 SEHNR, CDR2 FQNEAQ (reference sequence). CDR3 nucleotide sequence: TGTGCCAGCAGCTTAGGTCGGGGGGCTTTTGGCTACACCTTC. This translates into CASSLGRGAFGYTF.

The V and J genes are TRBV13 and TRBJ1-6, with a weak D call TRBD1 (5 bases). Trimming removed 0 bases from V and 8 bases from J, with 8 bases in between. Germline V CDR1 and CDR2: PRHDT, FYEKMQ (reference sequence). This CDR3 comprises 14 residues. CDR3 region: CASSLGGAYSPLHF. The DNA for the CDR3 is TGTGCCAGCAGCTTAGGCGGGGCATATTCACCCCTCCACTTT.

This clonotype came up many times. The CDR3, as DNA: TGTGCCAGCAGCTTGGGGACATATGAAAAACTGTTTTTT. Translating it yields CASSLGTYEKLFF. The chain combines TRBV11-2 with TRBJ1-4; perhaps TRBD1 as D (6 bases). The CDR3 is 13 amino acids. V lost 3 bases, J lost 6 bases, and 8 bases lay in between. Germline loops: CDR1 SGHAT, CDR2 FQNNGV. Complete variable domain (other parts from reference TRBV11-2 and TRBJ1-4): EAGVAQSPRYKIIEKRQSVAFWCNPISGHATLYWYQQILGQGPKLLIQFQNNGVVDDSQLPKDRFSAERLKGVDSTLKIQPAKLEDSAVYLCASSLGTYEKLFFGSGTQLSVL.

This clonotype was seen at least ten times. The chain employs TRBV12-3 or TRBV12-4 and TRBJ2-2; D is undetermined. The CDR3 runs to 15 residues. V was pared by 5 bases and J by 2 bases, with 12 bases between. CDR3 loop: CASSRRILNTGELFF. The CDR3 nucleotides read TGTGCCAGCAGTCGTAGAATACTTAACACCGGGGAGCTGTTTTTT.